A single count supports the clone carrying this TCR beta chain. Its target is not known. With V trimmed by 7 bases and J by 6 bases, 6 bases remained unmatched. This CDR3 region has 12 residues. Germline V gene sequence: CDR1 LNHDA, CDR2 SQIVND (reference sequence). Both 60 Vbeta primers and 13 Jbeta primers went into the PCR. Some clones are missing from TCRdb's copy, which holds only in-frame ones; the method was immunoSEQ multiplex PCR. This table holds 130,000 or so clones, about four fifths found once. The record originates from a study of cytomegalovirus exposure and HLA in healthy donors. Study-level results: Later, TCR association rates were found to vary by HLA locus, highest for DRB1 and lowest for HLA-C. It was reported in a later analysis that an Asian-associated ancestry cluster showed fewer N-insertions than the 666-donor mean.

Sequenced input: PBMCs. The chain uses TRBV19 and TRBJ2-7; 7 nucleotides line up with TRBD1. This receptor was identified in a woman aged 40-49 years in good health and CMV-seronegative. CDR3 DNA sequence: TGTGCCAGTAAGGGGGCTAGGCGCGAGCAGTACTTC. This codes for CASKGARREQYF.